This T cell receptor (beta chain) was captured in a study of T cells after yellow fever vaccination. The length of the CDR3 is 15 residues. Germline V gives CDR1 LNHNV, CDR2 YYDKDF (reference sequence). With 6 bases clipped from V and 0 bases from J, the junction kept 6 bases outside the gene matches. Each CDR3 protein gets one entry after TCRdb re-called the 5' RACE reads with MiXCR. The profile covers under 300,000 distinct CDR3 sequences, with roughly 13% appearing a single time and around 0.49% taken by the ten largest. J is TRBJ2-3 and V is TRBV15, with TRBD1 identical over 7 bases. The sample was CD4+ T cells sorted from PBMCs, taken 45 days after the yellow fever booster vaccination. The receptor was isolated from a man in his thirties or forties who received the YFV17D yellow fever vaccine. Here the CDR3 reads CATREGQFSTDTQYF. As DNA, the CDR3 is TGTGCCACCAGAGAGGGACAGTTCAGCACAGATACGCAGTATTTT.